A single T cell receptor beta chain is shown here with its context. V trimming: 2 bases; J trimming: 7 bases; junction bases outside the gene matches: 3. The CDR3 length is 14 residues. The germline gives CDR1 SGHRS, CDR2 YFSETQ. The data stem from a study of blood T cell repertoires in COVID-19. Source study methods: Estimation of nucleated cell counts was performed using reference gene primer amplification. Clones were sequenced by immunoSEQ multiplex PCR, and TCRdb holds only the in-frame ones, with some missing. That table furnishes V, J and clone size, whereas the DNA furnished D and trimming. This table has about 120,000 clones, roughly 85% appearing once.

V and J are TRBV5-1 and TRBJ1-6, with 7 nucleotides matching TRBD1. The clonotype comes from a woman aged 80 or older with acute or convalescent COVID-19. Sequencing was performed on peripheral blood. The CDR3 loop is CASSLDRANSPLHF. As DNA, the CDR3 is TGCGCCAGCAGCTTAGACAGGGCCAATTCACCCCTCCACTTT. Using reference TRBV5-1 and TRBJ1-6 for the parts outside the CDR3, the full variable domain is KAGVTQTPRYLIKTRGQQVTLSCSPISGHRSVSWYQQTPGQGLQFLFEYFSETQRNKGNFPGRFSGRQFSNSRSEMNVSTLELGDSALYLCASSLDRANSPLHFGNGTRLTVT.